What follows are 17 T cell receptor beta chains derived from one specimen sequenced in a study of graft-versus-host responses after intestinal transplantation. Sequencing was performed with immunoSEQ multiplex PCR; in TCRdb, only in-frame clones are kept and a portion is missing. The sample consists of 20,000 or so clones, around 85% of them appearing once. The sequenced sample was PBMCs, obtained 450 to 480 days after intestinal transplant. The receptors derive from a human patient who received an intestinal transplant, so some T cells may come from the graft donor.

V usage is TRBV6-8 and J usage is TRBJ2-7; D call uncertain. The germline gives CDR1 MNHGY, CDR2 SAAAGT. Trimming took 1 base from V and 0 from J, leaving 7 bases between them. The CDR3 consists of 14 residues. Here the CDR3 reads CASSYYFGSYEQYF. The CDR3 nucleotides read TGTGCCAGCAGTTACTACTTTGGCTCCTACGAGCAGTACTTC.

The chain employs TRBV28 and TRBJ2-2; D gene ambiguous. V was trimmed by 4 bases and J by 1 base, leaving 7 bases between them. The CDR3 is 14 residues long. Germline V gene data show CDR1 as MDHEN and CDR2 as SYDVKM. The CDR3 DNA sequence: TGTGCCAGCAGTTGGGGTGAGAACACCGGGGAGCTGTTTTTT. Translating it yields CASSWGENTGELFF.

The CDR3 sequence is CARGNSGNQPQHF. The DNA of the CDR3 is TGTGCCAGGGGTAACTCTGGCAATCAGCCCCAGCATTTT. J is TRBJ1-5 and V is TRBV6-5; D remains ambiguous. Trimming took off 9 bases at V and 2 bases at J, with 11 bases between the two ends. The CDR3 runs to 13 residues. Germline V CDR1 and CDR2: MNHEY, SVGAGI.

V and J are TRBV6-1 and TRBJ2-1; D remains ambiguous. CDR3 length: 13 residues. Germline V gene sequence: CDR1 MNHNS, CDR2 SASEGT. Between the trimmed V and J ends, which lost 3 bases and 4 bases, there was a span of 7 bases. For the CDR3, the DNA is TGTGCCAGCAGTGAGCAGGTTTACAATGAGCAGTTCTTC. Translation: CASSEQVYNEQFF.

The V and J genes are TRBV6-6 and TRBJ2-4; perhaps TRBD2 as D (6 bases). Germline V gene data show CDR1 as MNHNY and CDR2 as SVGAGI (reference sequence). The CDR3 loop spans 16 amino acids. V dropped 2 bases and J dropped 0 bases, with 11 bases sitting between them. The CDR3 DNA is TGTGCCAGCAGTTACATGCCGGGACTAGCCAAAAACATTCAGTACTTC. Protein sequence: CASSYMPGLAKNIQYF.

CDR3: CASVQGTEQYF. Here the CDR3 DNA reads TGTGCCAGTGTGCAGGGCACCGAGCAGTACTTC. The J gene is TRBJ2-7, the V gene TRBV19; TRBD1 is a possible D gene (5 bases). The CDR3 extends over 11 amino acids. Germline values: CDR1 LNHDA, CDR2 SQIVND (reference sequence). V was trimmed by 8 bases and J by 6 bases, leaving 11 bases between them. Complete variable domain (other parts from reference TRBV19 and TRBJ2-7): DGGITQSPKYLFRKEGQNVTLSCEQNLNHDAMYWYRQDPGQGLRLIYYSQIVNDFQKGDIAEGYSVSREKKESFPLTVTSAQKNPTAFYLCASVQGTEQYFGPGTRLTVT.

This chain uses TRBV19 with TRBJ2-7, with 9 positions matching TRBD1. The CDR3 is 14 residues long. The trim removed 3 bases at V and 4 bases at J, leaving 4 bases unmatched. Germline assignment: CDR1 LNHDA and CDR2 SQIVND (reference sequence). The CDR3 sequence is CASSISDRGYEQYF. DNA for the CDR3: TGTGCCAGTAGTATTTCGGACAGGGGTTACGAGCAGTACTTC.

J is TRBJ2-5 and V is TRBV10-3; 10 bases line up with TRBD2. The trim removed 2 bases at V and 4 bases at J, leaving 7 bases unmatched. From germline, CDR1 is ENHRY and CDR2 SYGVKD. CDR3 size: 16 residues. For the CDR3, the DNA is TGTGCCATCAGTGAGGGGCTAGCGGGAGATACAGAGACCCAGTACTTC. It yields the protein CAISEGLAGDTETQYF.

V and J are TRBV6-5 and TRBJ2-5; 7 bases line up with TRBD1. Judging by the DNA end, TRBJ2-7 fits better; the J call may be wrong. This CDR3 has 13 residues. Germline V gives CDR1 MNHEY, CDR2 SVGAGI. The CDR3 DNA reads TGTGCCAGCAGGAGGGGGCACACCTACGAGCAGTACTTC. Its translation: CASRRGHTYEQYF.

The chain recombines TRBV5-1 with TRBJ1-4; perhaps TRBD1 as D (5 bases). There are 15 residues in the CDR3. Trimming took off 3 bases at V and 1 base at J, with 10 bases between the two ends. In germline, CDR1 is SGHRS, CDR2 YFSETQ. CDR3 sequence reads: CASSYTGVTNEKLFF. The CDR3 region has the DNA TGCGCCAGCAGCTATACGGGGGTAACTAATGAAAAACTGTTTTTT. Full variable domain (missing parts from reference TRBV5-1 and TRBJ1-4): KAGVTQTPRYLIKTRGQQVTLSCSPISGHRSVSWYQQTPGQGLQFLFEYFSETQRNKGNFPGRFSGRQFSNSRSEMNVSTLELGDSALYLCASSYTGVTNEKLFFGSGTQLSVL.

The J gene is TRBJ2-5, the V gene TRBV19; D perhaps matches TRBD2 (5 bases). Trimming pared 3 bases from V and 5 bases from J, leaving 13 bases between. The germline gives CDR1 LNHDA, CDR2 SQIVND (reference sequence). The CDR3 consists of 14 residues. Here the CDR3 DNA reads TGTGCCAGTAGTATTCAGCAACCGGGGGAGACCCAGTACTTC. It translates to CASSIQQPGETQYF.

V is TRBV5-4 and J is TRBJ2-7; 13 nucleotides match TRBD2. CDR1 and CDR2 from the germline V gene are SGHNT and YYREEE (reference sequence). The length of the CDR3 is 14 residues. J gave up 5 bases and V 5 bases, and 4 bases lay outside the gene matches. The CDR3 here is CASRLAGGPDEQYF. The CDR3 coding sequence is TGTGCCAGCAGACTAGCGGGAGGGCCAGACGAGCAGTACTTC.

This clone was observed once. This chain connects TRBV7-9 to TRBJ2-5; 7 nucleotides line up with TRBD2. Germline V CDR1 and CDR2: SEHNR, FQNEAQ (reference sequence). This CDR3 spans 13 amino acids. V shed 5 bases and J 6 bases; nucleotides not matched to a gene: 6. The CDR3 DNA reads TGTGCCAGCAGCCCTGGCGGGAGTCAGACCCAGTACTTC. It codes for CASSPGGSQTQYF.

The table lists this clone with a few counts. V is TRBV27 and J is TRBJ2-7; maybe TRBD2 (7 bases). The CDR3 sequence is 15 residues long. V lost 4 bases, J lost 6 bases, and 19 bases lay in between. CDR1 is MNHEY and CDR2 is SMNVEV in the germline V gene (reference sequence). CDR3 sequence (DNA): TGTGCCAGCAGTTCTATAGAGGGGGGGCGGGGCGAGCAGTACTTC. It translates to CASSSIEGGRGEQYF.

This clone was counted a few times. The rearrangement uses TRBV6-1 and TRBJ1-2; perhaps TRBD1 as D (5 bases). Trimming pared 4 bases from V and 8 bases from J, leaving 11 bases between. The CDR3 loop spans 12 amino acids. Per the germline V gene, CDR1 is MNHNS and CDR2 is SASEGT. The CDR3 here is CASSAGSGGYTF. The DNA for the CDR3 is TGTGCCAGCAGTGCAGGGTCCGGGGGCTACACCTTC.

This chain uses TRBV6-1 with TRBJ1-5; D might be TRBD1 (6 bases). The germline V gene has CDR1 MNHNS and CDR2 SASEGT. The CDR3 length is 15 residues. Trimming pared 6 bases from V and 2 bases from J, leaving 14 bases between. The CDR3 nucleotides are TGTGCCAGCAGGCGCGCGGGGGGCGGCAATCAGCCCCAGCATTTT. It codes for CASRRAGGGNQPQHF.

J is TRBJ1-6 and V is TRBV27, with D tentatively TRBD1 (6 bases). CDR1 and CDR2 (germline): MNHEY, SMNVEV (reference sequence). The germline V and J ends were trimmed by 5 bases and 6 bases, with 11 bases remaining between them. The CDR3 covers 14 residues. The CDR3 loop reads CASSLGGPNSPLHF. The CDR3 nucleotides read TGTGCCAGCAGTCTCGGGGGGCCTAATTCACCCCTCCACTTT.